The following is a T cell receptor beta chain sequence with its context. What it binds is not known. The study gave focal radiation plus ipilimumab CTLA-4 blockade to patients with chemo-refractory metastatic non-small-cell lung cancer. This entry is derived from a study of radiotherapy plus CTLA-4 blockade in lung cancer. For the study at large: Objective responses emerged in about 20% of patients, and around 29% attained disease control.

TCRdb keeps only in-frame clones here, not all; method: immunoSEQ multiplex PCR. The sample consists of roughly 76,000 clones, around 74% of them appearing once. Findings of the study overall: Interferon-beta and early blood T cell clone dynamics reportedly predicted response best. Radiotherapy was combined with ipilimumab, and tumor-derived TCR clones then expanded in blood.

With 5 bases removed from V and 2 bases from J, the gap between germline ends came to 12 bases. There are 14 residues in the CDR3. CDR1 is MNHEY and CDR2 is SVGAGI in the germline V gene. The sequencing used peripheral blood, collected from a patient treated with radiotherapy plus ipilimumab. The TCR was taken from a human donor with non-small cell lung cancer whose response to radiotherapy plus ipilimumab could not be evaluated. The chain joins TRBV6-5 to TRBJ2-5, with a possible D match to TRBD1 (5 bases). CDR3 in amino acids: CASSESGAQETQYF. CDR3 DNA sequence: TGTGCCAGCAGTGAATCTGGGGCTCAAGAGACCCAGTACTTC.